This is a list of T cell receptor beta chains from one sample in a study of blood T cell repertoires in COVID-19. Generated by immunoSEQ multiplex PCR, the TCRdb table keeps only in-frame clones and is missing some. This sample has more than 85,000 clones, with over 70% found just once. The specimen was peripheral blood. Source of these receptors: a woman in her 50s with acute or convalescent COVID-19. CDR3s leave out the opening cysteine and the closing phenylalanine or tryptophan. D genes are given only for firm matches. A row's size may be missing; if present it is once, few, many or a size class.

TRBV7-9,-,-,ASSFSGNYGYT
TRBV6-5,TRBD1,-,ASTIGTAYGYT
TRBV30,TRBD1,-,AWSMGTDEAF
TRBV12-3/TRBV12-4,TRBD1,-,ASSFGQERGYT
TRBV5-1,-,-,ASSLTGETQY
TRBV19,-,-,ASRSKSTGEQY
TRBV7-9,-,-,ASSLVPSSGNTIY
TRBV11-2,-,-,ASSFGQGRGYT
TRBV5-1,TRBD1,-,ASRSTGGLRETQY
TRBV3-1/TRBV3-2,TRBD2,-,ASTRRRGGGTGELF
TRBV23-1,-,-,ASSRRRQASTEAF
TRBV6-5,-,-,ASFAWGGKFEAF
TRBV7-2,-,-,ASSLGYRDTEAF
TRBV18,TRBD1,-,ASSPREDGTVF
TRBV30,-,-,AWAGLYDYT
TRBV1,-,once,TSSQEWVEDGYT
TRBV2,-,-,ASRVGDYGYT
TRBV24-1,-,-,ATLGREPDTQY
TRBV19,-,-,ASSIDNRINEKLF
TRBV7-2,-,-,ASSLRGNTRSYGYT
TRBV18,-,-,ASSPLGGNTEAF
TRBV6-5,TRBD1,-,ASNSDRLLNGYT
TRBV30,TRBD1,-,AWMIPQRGLSEAF
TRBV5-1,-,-,ASGSPGQNTEAF
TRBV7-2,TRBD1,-,ASSTRTGGGGYT
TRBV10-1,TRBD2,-,ASSEGAGPTDTQY
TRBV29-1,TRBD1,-,SVLTGGDGEKLF
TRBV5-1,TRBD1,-,ASSPGQGLQPQH
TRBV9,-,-,ASSAGGENTEAF
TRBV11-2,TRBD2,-,ASSRSIAGASDTQY
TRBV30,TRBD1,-,AWWDRGMLADTEAF
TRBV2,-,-,ASSRDTNYGYT
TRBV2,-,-,ASSRTDRIYGYT
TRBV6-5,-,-,ASTNGGVYGYT
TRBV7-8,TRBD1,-,ASSLQDRGVGYT
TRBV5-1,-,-,ASSRVEQEQF
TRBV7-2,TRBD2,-,ASSLVSGGADEQF
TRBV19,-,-,ASSIDSSGNTIY
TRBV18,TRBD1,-,ASSRTGNEKLF
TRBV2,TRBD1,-,ASISDRGEETQY
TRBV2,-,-,ASRETGVYGYT
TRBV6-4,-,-,ASSVDSPIQLDTQY
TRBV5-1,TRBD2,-,ASSRTLTSGGDNEQF
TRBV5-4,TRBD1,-,ASSFGTGEIYEQY